Listed here are 28 T cell receptor beta chains from one sample, sequenced in a study of CD8+ T cells in alopecia areata. RNA extraction was followed by reverse transcription into cDNA, which acted as the sequencing template. Assay used: immunoSEQ multiplex PCR; TCRdb lists only in-frame clones, some missing. The table records some 190,000 clones, more than 55% of them present only once. Indicated treatment: oral pan-JAK inhibitor, 5-10 mg twice daily. The sequencing used CD4+ T cells sorted from blood, collected at week 4, from a patient treated with tofacitinib. These TCRs come from a human donor with alopecia areata.

The V call is TRBV29-1, the J call TRBJ1-2, with D hard to call. The CDR3 extends over 12 amino acids. V gave up 4 bases and J gave up 4 bases, with 10 bases separating them. Germline loops: CDR1 SQVTM, CDR2 ANQGSEA. CDR3 sequence: CSVVDGRYGYTF. CDR3 nucleotides: TGCAGCGTTGTTGACGGCCGCTATGGCTACACCTTC.

This clone showed up just once. This chain uses TRBV29-1 with TRBJ2-5; D is possibly TRBD1 (7 bases). The ends were cut back, 1 base at V and 2 bases at J, with 11 bases in the middle. The CDR3 sequence is 14 residues long. Germline V gene lookup returns CDR1 SQVTM and CDR2 ANQGSEA. CDR3 sequence (DNA): TGCAGCGTTGAAGGCAGGGGGGAGCAAGAGACCCAGTACTTC. It yields the protein CSVEGRGEQETQYF.

This clone was counted only a few times. The chain carries TRBV7-2 and TRBJ2-4; D unresolved. Germline loops: CDR1 SGHTA, CDR2 FQGNSA. Trimming stripped 5 bases from V and 7 bases from J, with 15 bases between. CDR3 length equals 14 residues. The CDR3 protein is CASSPLSRKNIQYF. CDR3 DNA: TGTGCCAGCAGCCCGTTAAGCAGGAAGAACATTCAGTACTTC.

This clone was seen more than once but under ten times. The chain combines TRBV23-1 with TRBJ1-5; D gene ambiguous. TRBV23-1 is treated as an ORF (open reading frame) with a function not yet certain. The CDR3 contains 14 residues. V was trimmed by 4 bases and J by 7 bases, leaving 14 bases between them. CDR3 region: CASSPAPLGQPQHF. CDR3 coding DNA: TGCGCCAGCAGTCCGGCCCCGCTTGGGCAGCCCCAGCATTTT.

V gene TRBV29-1 combines with J gene TRBJ2-5; 9 positions agree with TRBD2. V gave up 0 bases and J gave up 5 bases; unmatched junction bases: 7. The CDR3 totals 15 residues. Germline V CDR1 and CDR2: SQVTM, ANQGSEA. The CDR3 reads CSVEEGSGRGETQYF. The CDR3 DNA reads TGCAGCGTTGAAGAGGGTAGCGGGAGAGGGGAGACCCAGTACTTC.

This clone turned up a few times. J is TRBJ2-2 and V is TRBV5-1; D may be TRBD2 (6 bases). This CDR3 contains 15 residues. The V end lost 0 bases, the J end lost 4 bases, and 10 bases lay between the germline ends. From germline, CDR1 is SGHRS and CDR2 YFSETQ. The CDR3 sequence is CASSLVGGFTGELFF. In DNA, the CDR3 is TGCGCCAGCAGCTTGGTGGGAGGCTTCACCGGGGAGCTGTTTTTT.

The genes are TRBV7-2 and TRBJ2-5; D call uncertain. The CDR3 length is 13 residues. The germline V gene has CDR1 SGHTA and CDR2 FQGNSA. Trimming stripped 2 bases from V and 5 bases from J, with 9 bases between. CDR3 in DNA: TGTGCCAGCAGCTTACCAGCGAGGGAGACCCAGTACTTC. As protein: CASSLPARETQYF.

Remarks on this clone: Sequence at one end of the junction differs from germline and may be a read error. V and J are TRBV7-7 and TRBJ1-5; perhaps TRBD1 as D (6 bases). In germline, CDR1 is SSHAT, CDR2 FNYEAQ (reference sequence). CDR3 length equals 15 residues. CDR3 nucleotide sequence: TGTGCTAGCAGCCCAGAAAGGTGGGGGCATCAGCCCCAGCATTTT. It translates to CASSPERWGHQPQHF.

The CDR3 protein is CSVGRQGDEQYF. DNA of the CDR3: TGCAGCGTTGGGCGGCAGGGAGACGAGCAGTACTTC. The chain is built from TRBV29-1 and TRBJ2-7, with D perhaps being TRBD1 or TRBD2 (5 bases each). The V gene lost 4 bases and the J gene lost 5 bases, with 12 bases spanning the gap. Germline V gives CDR1 SQVTM, CDR2 ANQGSEA. This CDR3 comprises 12 residues.

The chain's CDR3 is CASSLRRQETQYF. The CDR3 region has the DNA TGTGCCAGCAGCCTTAGGAGACAAGAGACCCAGTACTTC. This chain joins TRBV2 and TRBJ2-5; no definite D call. Trimming took 6 bases from V and 2 from J, leaving 10 bases between them. This CDR3 has 13 amino acids. Germline CDR1 and CDR2: SNHLY and FYNNEI.

This clone was counted a few times. The chain links TRBV27 to TRBJ2-7; 9 bases match TRBD2. Germline CDR1 MNHEY, CDR2 SMNVEV (reference sequence). The CDR3 sequence is 15 residues long. J was trimmed by 1 base and V by 1 base; bases with no gene match: 2. CDR3 sequence reads: CASSLWRGGSYEQYF. The CDR3 DNA follows: TGTGCCAGCAGTTTATGGCGGGGGGGGTCCTACGAGCAGTACTTC.

The gene calls are TRBV5-6 and TRBJ2-5; no clear D gene. The CDR3 length is 13 residues. Trimming shortened V by 0 bases and J by 5 bases, and 8 bases separated the two germline ends. Germline CDR1 and CDR2: SGHDT and YYEEEE. CDR3 sequence (DNA): TGTGCCAGCAGCTTGGGCAGGTTGGAGACCCAGTACTTC. This gives the protein CASSLGRLETQYF.

The gene calls are TRBV6-5 and TRBJ1-2, with no clear D. Trimming stripped 3 bases from V and 2 bases from J, with 7 bases between. Germline V lookup: CDR1 MNHEY, CDR2 SVGAGI. The CDR3 runs 13 residues. The CDR3 loop reads CASSYKSNYGYTF. Here the CDR3 DNA reads TGTGCCAGCAGTTATAAGTCCAACTATGGCTACACCTTC.

The J gene is TRBJ1-2, the V gene TRBV6-6; D not resolved. This CDR3 region has 10 residues. Trimming shortened V by 7 bases and J by 4 bases, and 4 bases separated the two germline ends. In germline, CDR1 is MNHNY, CDR2 SVGAGI (reference sequence). DNA of the CDR3: TGTGCCAGCAAGGCCTATGGCTACACCTTC. Encoded protein: CASKAYGYTF.

The rearrangement joins TRBV4-2 to TRBJ2-3; TRBD2 matches 9 bases. The germline V gene encodes CDR1 LGHNA and CDR2 YNFKEQ. V lost 4 bases and J lost 5; bases outside the gene matches: 13. The CDR3 extends over 17 amino acids. The CDR3 loop is CASSPQLQAGGGDTQYF. The CDR3 DNA reads TGTGCCAGCAGCCCCCAATTGCAAGCGGGAGGAGGAGATACGCAGTATTTT.

This rearrangement joins TRBV30 to TRBJ1-1; D is unresolved. The V gene's germline CDR1 is GTSNPN and CDR2 SVGIG (reference sequence). The CDR3 loop spans 13 amino acids. The V end lost 3 bases, the J end lost 5 bases, and 13 bases lay between the germline ends. The CDR3 region is CAWRAGRGTEAFF. CDR3 bases: TGTGCCTGGAGGGCTGGACGAGGGACTGAAGCTTTCTTT.

This chain links TRBV19 with TRBJ2-5; maybe TRBD1 (5 bases). Trimming pared 7 bases from V and 5 bases from J, leaving 14 bases between. This CDR3 region has 13 residues. Germline CDR1 reads LNHDA; CDR2 reads SQIVND (reference sequence). CDR3 region: CASIQDIPETQYF. For the CDR3, the DNA is TGTGCCAGTATCCAGGACATTCCGGAGACCCAGTACTTC.

The J gene is TRBJ2-1, the V gene TRBV5-5; the D is unclear. V was clipped by 7 bases and J by 6 bases, with 11 bases between them. Germline V gene data show CDR1 as SGHKS and CDR2 as YYEKEE (reference sequence). CDR3 length: 12 amino acids. The chain's CDR3 is CASGKIGNEQFF. The CDR3 nucleotides are TGTGCCAGCGGAAAGATAGGCAATGAGCAGTTCTTC. The whole variable domain, remainder taken from reference TRBV5-5 and TRBJ2-1, is DAGVTQSPTHLIKTRGQQVTLRCSPISGHKSVSWYQQVLGQGPQFIFQYYEKEERGRGNFPDRFSARQFPNYSSELNVNALLLGDSALYLCASGKIGNEQFFGPGTRLTVL.

This chain connects TRBV30 to TRBJ2-3; maybe TRBD2 (6 bases). This CDR3 is built from 14 residues. V shed 2 bases and J shed 4 bases, with 13 bases lying between them. Germline V gives CDR1 GTSNPN, CDR2 SVGIG (reference sequence). This CDR3 reads CAWSSGREADTQYF. DNA of the CDR3: TGTGCCTGGAGTTCGGGCAGGGAGGCAGATACGCAGTATTTT.

The J gene is TRBJ1-5, the V gene TRBV30; D unclear. The CDR3 extends over 12 amino acids. Between the trimmed V and J ends, which lost 1 base and 7 bases, there was a span of 8 bases. Germline CDR1 reads GTSNPN; CDR2 reads SVGIG (reference sequence). The CDR3 is CAWSAKRQPQHF. For the CDR3, the DNA is TGTGCCTGGAGTGCAAAGAGGCAGCCCCAGCATTTT.

The chain has TRBV2 and TRBJ2-5; no definite D call. Deletions cut 10 bases from V and 5 bases from J, with 11 bases between. CDR1 is SNHLY, CDR2 FYNNEI, per germline. The CDR3 contains 11 residues. The CDR3 region has the DNA TGTGCCATCTCTGAAGGGGAGACCCAGTACTTC. This codes for CAISEGETQYF. The full variable domain, its missing parts supplied by reference TRBV2 and TRBJ2-5, is EPEVTQTPSHQVTQMGQEVILRCVPISNHLYFYWYRQILGQKVEFLVSFYNNEISEKSEIFDDQFSVERPDGSNFTLKIRSTKLEDSAMYFCAISEGETQYFGPGTRLLVL.

This clone was observed a handful of times. This sequence joins TRBV29-1 and TRBJ2-7; 9 nucleotides align to TRBD2. CDR1 and CDR2 from the germline V gene are SQVTM and ANQGSEA. The length of the CDR3 is 13 residues. V was pared by 4 bases and J by 6 bases, with 7 bases of the junction left unmatched. The CDR3 reads CSVGSSGMGEQYF. Here the CDR3 DNA reads TGCAGCGTTGGTTCTAGCGGGATGGGCGAGCAGTACTTC.

In its sample, this clone was seen once. V and J are TRBV19 and TRBJ1-2, with 10 bases aligning to TRBD1. J was trimmed by 6 bases and V by 6 bases; bases with no gene match: 7. The CDR3 is made up of 14 amino acids. Germline loops: CDR1 LNHDA, CDR2 SQIVND (reference sequence). CDR3 nucleotide sequence: TGTGCCAGTAGACCTCCGGGACAGGGGAATGGCTACACCTTC. As protein: CASRPPGQGNGYTF.

V usage is TRBV10-3 and J usage is TRBJ2-5; D tentatively fits TRBD1 or TRBD2 (6 bases each). The V end was cut by 8 bases, the J end by 5 bases, with 21 bases between. Germline V gives CDR1 ENHRY, CDR2 SYGVKD. This CDR3 spans 15 amino acids. The CDR3: CAIATGTPGVETQYF. The CDR3 nucleotides read TGTGCCATCGCTACCGGGACTCCAGGGGTGGAGACCCAGTACTTC.

This chain links TRBV9 with TRBJ1-2; D is ambiguous. CDR1 and CDR2 (germline): SGDLS, YYNGEE. There are 14 residues in the CDR3. Trimming shortened V by 3 bases and J by 5 bases, and 14 bases separated the two germline ends. CDR3 sequence reads: CASSAGFSTYGYTF. The DNA of the CDR3 is TGTGCCAGCAGCGCTGGGTTTAGCACATATGGCTACACCTTC. The variable domain in full, completed from reference TRBV9 and TRBJ1-2, reads DSGVTQTPKHLITATGQRVTLRCSPRSGDLSVYWYQQSLDQGLQFLIQYYNGEERAKGNILERFSAQQFPDLHSELNLSSLELGDSALYFCASSAGFSTYGYTFGSGTRLTVV.

CDR3 loop: CSARLNEQYF. The DNA of the CDR3 is TGCAGTGCTCGGCTGAACGAGCAGTACTTC. This chain uses TRBV20-1 with TRBJ2-7, with unresolved D. The CDR3 is 10 residues long. The V end was cut by 5 bases, the J end by 5 bases, with 7 bases between. Germline V gene lookup returns CDR1 DFQATT and CDR2 SNEGSKA (reference sequence).

This chain links TRBV7-8 with TRBJ1-5; D is possibly TRBD1 (5 bases). CDR1 and CDR2 from the germline V gene are SGHVS and FQNEAQ. The CDR3 sequence is 15 residues long. V gave up 1 base and J gave up 0 bases, with 7 bases separating them. CDR3 bases: TGTGCCAGCAGCTTAGAGGGACGTAGCAATCAGCCCCAGCATTTT. Protein product: CASSLEGRSNQPQHF.

V and J are TRBV5-1 and TRBJ1-2; D ambiguous. Trimming took off 4 bases at V and 4 bases at J, with 11 bases between the two ends. CDR1 is SGHRS, CDR2 YFSETQ, per germline. This CDR3 contains 13 residues. Here the CDR3 reads CASSGGHLYGYTF. DNA for the CDR3: TGCGCCAGCAGCGGCGGGCACCTCTATGGCTACACCTTC. Based on the CDR3 plus reference TRBV5-1 and TRBJ1-2, the full variable domain is KAGVTQTPRYLIKTRGQQVTLSCSPISGHRSVSWYQQTPGQGLQFLFEYFSETQRNKGNFPGRFSGRQFSNSRSEMNVSTLELGDSALYLCASSGGHLYGYTFGSGTRLTVV.